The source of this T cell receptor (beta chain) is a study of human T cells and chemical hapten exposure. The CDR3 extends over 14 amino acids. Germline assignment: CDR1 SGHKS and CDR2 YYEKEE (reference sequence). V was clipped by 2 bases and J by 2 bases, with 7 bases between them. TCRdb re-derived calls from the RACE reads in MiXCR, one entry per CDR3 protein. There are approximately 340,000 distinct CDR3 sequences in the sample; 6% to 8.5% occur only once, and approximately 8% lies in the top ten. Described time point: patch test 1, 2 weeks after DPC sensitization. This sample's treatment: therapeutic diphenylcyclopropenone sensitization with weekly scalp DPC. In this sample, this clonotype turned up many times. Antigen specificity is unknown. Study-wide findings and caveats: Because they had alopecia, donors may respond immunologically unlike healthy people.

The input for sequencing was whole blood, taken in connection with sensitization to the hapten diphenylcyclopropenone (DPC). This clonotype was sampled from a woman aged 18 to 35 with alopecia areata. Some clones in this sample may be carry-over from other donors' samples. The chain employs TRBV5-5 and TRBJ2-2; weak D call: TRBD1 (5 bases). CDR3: CASSFWTNTGELFF. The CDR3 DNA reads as TGTGCCAGCAGCTTTTGGACAAACACCGGGGAGCTGTTTTTT.